This entry lists 29 T cell receptor beta chains sequenced from one sample in a study of beta chain features in type 1 diabetes (dated by TCRdb to 2016 to 2018). General study outcomes and caveats: Type 1 diabetes patients showed a moderate but significant shortening of TCRB CDR3 length in all four CD4+ subsets.

The receptor library was made with the immunoSEQ multiplex PCR assay. All of the isolated RNA was reverse transcribed with the High Capacity cDNA Reverse Transcription Kit, so expressed TCRB transcripts were sequenced. What TCRdb holds here is the immuneACCESS table cut down to in-frame rearrangements. Part of the clones is not present; checked against another copy, under half of the missing clones reflect an unresolved V gene, and the others are unexplained. For this sample there are 500,000 to 650,000 clones; around 11% appear just once. Around 0.12% of the sample is in the top ten clones. These TCRs are of unknown antigen specificity. Sample: naive CD4+ T cells from blood. In the paper's terms, the cell subset or site label means: true naive CD4+ T cells. These receptors were taken from a man aged 25 to 40 with type 1 diabetes.

The CDR3 spells CASSPRGLETQYF. The CDR3 DNA reads as TGCGCCAGCAGCCCCAGGGGTCTAGAGACCCAGTACTTC. The chain couples TRBV5-1 to TRBJ2-5; tentatively, D is TRBD1 (6 bases). This CDR3 has 13 amino acids. Germline V gene data show CDR1 as SGHRS and CDR2 as YFSETQ. Between the trimmed V and J ends, which lost 4 bases and 4 bases, there was a span of 11 bases.

This clone was found a few times. The chain has TRBV30 and TRBJ1-6; tentative D call: TRBD1 (6 bases). Germline values: CDR1 GTSNPN, CDR2 SVGIG (reference sequence). The CDR3 length is 16 residues. V dropped 3 bases and J dropped 0 bases, with 12 bases sitting between them. This CDR3 reads CAWSFTGSSYNSPLHF. CDR3 coding DNA: TGTGCCTGGAGCTTTACAGGGAGCTCCTATAATTCACCCCTCCACTTT.

V and J are TRBV9 and TRBJ1-4; no clear D. Germline CDR1 SGDLS, CDR2 YYNGEE. CDR3 length: 12 residues. The germline V and J ends were trimmed by 0 bases and 7 bases, with 4 bases remaining between them. The CDR3: CASSVEGEKLFF. The CDR3 DNA reads as TGTGCCAGCAGCGTAGAAGGTGAAAAACTGTTTTTT.

The chain combines TRBV6-5 with TRBJ1-2; 7 bases agree with TRBD1. Per germline, CDR1 MNHEY and CDR2 SVGAGI. The J segment lost 4 bases and the V segment lost 6 bases, leaving 5 bases of the junction unmatched. The CDR3 length is 13 residues. This CDR3 reads CASRKPGGYGYTF. The CDR3 DNA sequence: TGTGCCAGCAGAAAACCAGGGGGCTATGGCTACACCTTC.

This clone was seen more than once but under ten times. This sequence joins TRBV7-2 and TRBJ2-3; D could derive from TRBD1 or TRBD2 (6 bases each). V was shortened by 1 base and J by 1 base, with 9 bases between the two germline ends. The CDR3 is 15 residues long. Germline CDR1 is SGHTA and CDR2 is FQGNSA. CDR3 protein: CASSLGGAGTDTQYF. The CDR3 DNA is TGTGCCAGCAGCTTAGGGGGGGCCGGCACAGATACGCAGTATTTT.

The chain links TRBV6-5 to TRBJ1-2, with 9 bases that match TRBD1. Germline V gives CDR1 MNHEY, CDR2 SVGAGI. Trimming removed 5 bases from V and 5 bases from J; junction bases left unmatched: 6. CDR3 length: 14 amino acids. CDR3 loop: CASSTGQGGYGYTF. In DNA, the CDR3 is TGTGCCAGCAGTACGGGACAGGGAGGGTATGGCTACACCTTC.

This chain links TRBV2 with TRBJ1-6; D unresolved. The V end was cut by 3 bases, the J end by 8 bases, with 14 bases between. The CDR3 runs to 15 residues. Germline lookup yields CDR1 SNHLY and CDR2 FYNNEI. DNA for the CDR3: TGTGCCAGCAGTGAGCCCTCCTACCGGTATTCACCCCTCCACTTT. Amino acid sequence: CASSEPSYRYSPLHF.

This clone was found a few times. This chain links TRBV28 with TRBJ2-3; D tentatively fits TRBD1 or TRBD2 (6 bases each). Germline loops: CDR1 MDHEN, CDR2 SYDVKM. Trimming pared 6 bases from V and 0 bases from J, leaving 10 bases between. This CDR3 comprises 14 residues. Written as DNA, the CDR3 is TGTGCCAGCAGAGTAGGGGGGAGCACAGATACGCAGTATTTT. It translates to CASRVGGSTDTQYF.

The chain has TRBV30 and TRBJ2-6; D is perhaps TRBD1 (6 bases). There are 14 residues in the CDR3. V was cut by 6 bases and J by 0 bases, with 9 bases left in between. Germline V gene lookup returns CDR1 GTSNPN and CDR2 SVGIG (reference sequence). CDR3 nucleotide sequence: TGTGCCTGCTCCAGGGGCTCTGGGGCCAACGTCCTGACTTTC. Encoded protein: CACSRGSGANVLTF.

As DNA, the CDR3 is TGTGCCAGCAGCAAAGGGACTTACACCGGGGAGCTGTTTTTT. This gives the protein CASSKGTYTGELFF. The V and J genes are TRBV21-1 and TRBJ2-2; TRBD2 was called by the table and not checked on the DNA. TRBV21-1 is tagged as a pseudogene. The CDR3 covers 14 residues.

The chain combines TRBV30 with TRBJ1-5, with TRBD1 as a possible D gene (5 bases). V lost 8 bases and J 5 bases, leaving 16 bases between the germline ends. The CDR3 contains 13 residues. CDR1 GTSNPN and CDR2 SVGIG come from the germline V gene (reference sequence). The CDR3 DNA reads as TGTGCCCTATCGGGGACTGCCTATCAGCCCCAGCATTTT. Its protein is CALSGTAYQPQHF.

The J gene is TRBJ2-1, the V gene TRBV18; D is unclear. CDR1 and CDR2 (germline): KGHSH, LQKENI. The CDR3 consists of 12 residues. Deletions cut 5 bases from V and 4 bases from J, with 6 bases between. For the CDR3, the DNA is TGTGCCAGCTCAGAAGATTACAATGAGCAGTTCTTC. It codes for CASSEDYNEQFF.

In this sample, this clone turned up a few times. V usage is TRBV11-2 and J usage is TRBJ2-7, with D possibly being TRBD1 (5 bases). The CDR3 consists of 14 residues. V dropped 1 base and J dropped 1 base, with 8 bases sitting between them. Germline loops: CDR1 SGHAT, CDR2 FQNNGV. The CDR3 nucleotides read TGTGCCAGCAGCTTAGTAACAGGTTCCTACGAGCAGTACTTC. Translation gives CASSLVTGSYEQYF. The variable domain in full, completed from reference TRBV11-2 and TRBJ2-7, reads EAGVAQSPRYKIIEKRQSVAFWCNPISGHATLYWYQQILGQGPKLLIQFQNNGVVDDSQLPKDRFSAERLKGVDSTLKIQPAKLEDSAVYLCASSLVTGSYEQYFGPGTRLTVT.

The V gene is TRBV6-1, the J gene TRBJ1-1, with 8 bases that match TRBD1. The V gene end was trimmed by 4 bases and the J gene end by 1 base; junction bases not matched to a gene: 8. The CDR3 covers 16 residues. The germline V gene encodes CDR1 MNHNS and CDR2 SASEGT. The CDR3 nucleotides read TGTGCCAGCAGTGCGGGGCAGGGGGCAGCGAACACTGAAGCTTTCTTT. This codes for CASSAGQGAANTEAFF.

The chain joins TRBV4-3 to TRBJ2-5; 8 bases line up with TRBD1. Germline assignment: CDR1 LGHNA and CDR2 YSLEER. The CDR3 consists of 15 residues. V lost 0 bases and J lost 5; bases outside the gene matches: 5. The CDR3 spells CASSQDYRQGETQYF. The CDR3 DNA sequence: TGCGCCAGCAGCCAAGATTACAGACAGGGGGAGACCCAGTACTTC.

This rearrangement joins TRBV9 to TRBJ2-1, with D uncertain. The V end lost 4 bases, the J end lost 5 bases, and 16 bases lay between the germline ends. The CDR3 runs 15 residues. Germline V lookup: CDR1 SGDLS, CDR2 YYNGEE. Here the CDR3 reads CASSLGLRHDNEQFF. Here the CDR3 DNA reads TGTGCCAGCAGCCTAGGGTTAAGACACGACAATGAGCAGTTCTTC.

The chain uses TRBV7-9 and TRBJ1-6; 7 nucleotides match TRBD1. Trimming removed 3 bases from V and 5 bases from J; junction bases left unmatched: 1. There are 14 residues in the CDR3. Germline V lookup: CDR1 SEHNR, CDR2 FQNEAQ (reference sequence). CDR3 amino acids: CASSFGTDNSPLHF. The CDR3 nucleotides are TGTGCCAGCAGCTTTGGGACAGATAATTCACCCCTCCACTTT.

This clone was detected only a few times. The chain has TRBV6-1 and TRBJ1-1; no clear D gene. This CDR3 is 13 amino acids long. Looked up from germline, CDR1 is MNHNS and CDR2 is SASEGT. With 1 base removed from V and 10 bases from J, the gap between germline ends came to 13 bases. CDR3 sequence: CASSEGLRVGAFF. CDR3 in DNA: TGTGCCAGCAGTGAAGGGCTACGGGTGGGAGCTTTCTTT.

Notes on this clone: The same CDR3 can be traced to other DNA sequences in this sample. The V call is TRBV30, the J call TRBJ2-5; D unclear. The V gene lost 0 bases and the J gene lost 4 bases, with 3 bases spanning the gap. CDR1 is GTSNPN and CDR2 is SVGIG in the germline V gene (reference sequence). This CDR3 is built from 11 residues. The CDR3 reads CAWSVLETQYF. In nucleotides, the CDR3 is TGTGCCTGGAGTGTCTTAGAGACCCAGTACTTC. Full variable domain (outside the CDR3, taken from reference TRBV30 and TRBJ2-5): SQTIHQWPATLVQPVGSPLSLECTVEGTSNPNLYWYRQAAGRGLQLLFYSVGIGQISSEVPQNLSASRPQDRQFILSSKKLLLSDSGFYLCAWSVLETQYFGPGTRLLVL.

This clone has more than one count but fewer than ten. J is TRBJ2-3 and V is TRBV11-2, with a tentative D call TRBD2 (7 bases). The CDR3 spans 17 residues. From germline, CDR1 is SGHAT and CDR2 FQNNGV. Trimming cost V 4 bases and J 2 bases, with 19 bases left between them. The CDR3 region has the DNA TGTGCCAGCAGCTCAAGACGGGGGGCCCACCCCACAGATACGCAGTATTTT. It is translated as CASSSRRGAHPTDTQYF.

The rearrangement links TRBV18 to TRBJ2-1; D gene unclear. Between the trimmed V and J ends, which lost 0 bases and 0 bases, there was a span of 6 bases. Germline values: CDR1 KGHSH, CDR2 LQKENI. The CDR3 has 15 amino acids. CDR3 bases: TGTGCCAGCTCACCACCGTACTCCTCCTACAATGAGCAGTTCTTC. Its protein product is CASSPPYSSYNEQFF.

This clone has a handful of counts. The gene calls are TRBV7-2 and TRBJ2-3; possibly TRBD1 for D (5 bases). V was trimmed by 7 bases and J by 2 bases, leaving 16 bases between them. Germline V CDR1 and CDR2: SGHTA, FQGNSA. CDR3 length: 15 amino acids. The CDR3, as DNA: TGTGCCAGCAACTCCCAGGCAGGGCTCACAGATACGCAGTATTTT. This codes for CASNSQAGLTDTQYF.

The chain carries TRBV5-1 and TRBJ2-5; perhaps D is TRBD1 or TRBD2 (5 bases each). From germline, CDR1 is SGHRS and CDR2 YFSETQ. The CDR3 spans 14 residues. Trimming shortened V by 4 bases and J by 7 bases, and 17 bases separated the two germline ends. CDR3 loop: CASSPDSREGTQYF. The CDR3 nucleotides are TGCGCCAGCAGCCCCGACAGCCGAGAGGGGACCCAGTACTTC.

This clone was seen only a few times. V gene TRBV7-9 combines with J gene TRBJ1-2; D not certain. CDR1 SEHNR and CDR2 FQNEAQ come from the germline V gene (reference sequence). The CDR3 runs to 13 residues. V dropped 3 bases and J dropped 8 bases, with 13 bases sitting between them. Here the CDR3 reads CASSLDGFRGYTF. CDR3 bases: TGTGCCAGCAGCTTGGACGGTTTTCGAGGCTACACCTTC.

The chain links TRBV7-2 to TRBJ1-3; no reliable D call. Germline CDR1 is SGHTA and CDR2 is FQGNSA. Trimming left V 4 bases short and J 4 bases short, with 11 bases between. The CDR3 loop spans 14 amino acids. The CDR3 DNA follows: TGTGCCAGCAGCTATGGGGTGGCCGGAAACACCATATATTTT. Encoded protein: CASSYGVAGNTIYF.

This chain links TRBV7-2 with TRBJ1-3; tentative D call: TRBD1 (5 bases). V shed 5 bases and J shed 10 bases, with 18 bases lying between them. The CDR3 is 14 amino acids. The germline CDR1 and CDR2 sequences are SGHTA and FQGNSA. The CDR3 spells CASSLVGQGSTIYF. The CDR3 DNA reads as TGTGCCAGCAGCCTCGTCGGGCAGGGATCGACCATATATTTT.

This clone occurred a few times. CDR3 nucleotides: TGTGCCAGCAGCCTCCAACCCCCGGGACTAGCGGGGGGGCATCAAGATACGCAGTATTTT. Translation gives CASSLQPPGLAGGHQDTQYF. V usage is TRBV4-2 and J usage is TRBJ2-3; TRBD2 matches at 16 bases. Germline values: CDR1 LGHNA, CDR2 YNFKEQ. The CDR3 runs to 20 residues. With V trimmed by 4 bases and J by 5 bases, 15 bases remained unmatched.

This clone was counted only a few times. The chain carries TRBV14 and TRBJ2-2; 11 nucleotides align to TRBD1. The V and J ends lost 5 bases and 6 bases, in that order; junction bases with no gene match: 5. Germline V CDR1 and CDR2: SGHDN, FVKESK. CDR3 size: 15 residues. This CDR3 is CASSRDRGIAGELFF. For the CDR3, the DNA is TGTGCCAGCAGCAGGGACAGGGGGATCGCCGGGGAGCTGTTTTTT.

The sample holds a few counts of this clone. Other DNA variants within this sample encode the same CDR3. This chain links TRBV30 with TRBJ2-3; D not resolved. The germline V and J ends were trimmed by 4 bases and 0 bases, with 8 bases remaining between them. The CDR3 extends over 13 amino acids. The germline gives CDR1 GTSNPN, CDR2 SVGIG (reference sequence). CDR3 nucleotide sequence: TGTGCCTGGAAGCACTCTAGCACAGATACGCAGTATTTT. The encoded protein is CAWKHSSTDTQYF.